The 18 T cell receptor beta chains below all came from one sample that was sequenced in a study of shared clonotypes between healthy human individuals. Sequenced by immunoSEQ multiplex PCR; TCRdb stores in-frame clones only, minus some. The repertoire holds more than 2,000,000 clones, with 93% as singletons. The material sequenced was naive CD4+ T cells from PBMCs. Subset indicated: CD45RA+ positively selected. The receptors derive from a man aged 18 to 35 in good health. Some clones in this sample may be carry-over from other donors' samples.

This clone was recorded a few times. V is TRBV6-5 and J is TRBJ1-6; 8 nucleotides align to TRBD1. This CDR3 contains 16 residues. V shed 0 bases and J 10 bases; nucleotides not matched to a gene: 8. Looked up from germline, CDR1 is MNHEY and CDR2 is SVGAGI. The CDR3 DNA follows: TGTGCCAGCAGTTACTCGGACAGGGCCACAGTATCACCCCTCCACTTT. Its protein product is CASSYSDRATVSPLHF.

The chain uses TRBV6-1 and TRBJ2-7; the D is unclear. V shed 4 bases and J shed 5 bases, with 12 bases lying between them. Germline CDR1 MNHNS, CDR2 SASEGT. This CDR3 contains 13 residues. CDR3 in DNA: TGTGCCAGCAGTGTTGGCAGAAGGGACGAGCAGTACTTC. Translated, it gives CASSVGRRDEQYF.

This chain connects TRBV2 to TRBJ2-7; 11 bases are a match to TRBD1. The junction had 3 bases not matched to a gene; V was cut back by 6 bases and J by 5 bases. CDR3 length: 13 amino acids. CDR1 and CDR2 (germline): SNHLY, FYNNEI. The CDR3 loop is CASSEDRGHEQYF. Written as DNA, the CDR3 is TGTGCCAGCAGCGAGGACAGGGGGCACGAGCAGTACTTC.

DNA for the CDR3: TGTGCCAGTAAACCGGGACAGAAATACAATGAGCAGTTCTTC. Protein product: CASKPGQKYNEQFF. The V gene is TRBV19, the J gene TRBJ2-1, with 7 bases that match TRBD1. Looked up from germline, CDR1 is LNHDA and CDR2 is SQIVND (reference sequence). Trimming took 7 bases from V and 4 from J; bases not matched to a gene: 7. CDR3 length equals 14 residues.

This chain links TRBV19 with TRBJ2-7; a possible D gene is TRBD2 (6 bases). The V end lost 0 bases, the J end lost 2 bases, and 11 bases lay between the germline ends. This CDR3 spans 15 amino acids. Germline-derived CDR1 and CDR2 are LNHDA and SQIVND (reference sequence). The CDR3 spells CASSIEGGEAYEQYF. Here the CDR3 DNA reads TGTGCCAGTAGTATAGAGGGGGGAGAAGCCTACGAGCAGTACTTC.

With respect to this clone: The identical CDR3 is also encoded by other nucleotide sequences in the sample. The J gene is TRBJ1-1, the V gene TRBV5-4; 7 bases match TRBD1. Looked up from germline, CDR1 is SGHNT and CDR2 is YYREEE (reference sequence). The CDR3 consists of 14 residues. Losses at the gene ends were 0 bases for V and 1 base for J; bases not matched to a gene: 0. Here the CDR3 DNA reads TGTGCCAGCAGCTTGGACAGGGGGAACACTGAAGCTTTCTTT. Its protein is CASSLDRGNTEAFF.

The CDR3: CAWALPGELFF. In DNA form, the CDR3 reads TGTGCCTGGGCTTTACCCGGGGAGCTGTTTTTT. This sequence joins TRBV30 and TRBJ2-2; no clear D gene. V was shortened by 5 bases and J by 6 bases, with 7 bases between the two germline ends. Germline V gene data show CDR1 as GTSNPN and CDR2 as SVGIG (reference sequence). This CDR3 spans 11 amino acids.

The chain has TRBV7-9 and TRBJ2-5; D uncertain. Germline V gene data show CDR1 as SEHNR and CDR2 as FQNEAQ (reference sequence). This CDR3 comprises 14 residues. Deletions cut 0 bases from V and 5 bases from J, with 10 bases between. The CDR3 here is CASSLAASEETQYF. The CDR3 DNA follows: TGTGCCAGCAGCTTAGCGGCCAGTGAGGAGACCCAGTACTTC.

V and J are TRBV7-9 and TRBJ1-5; 7 bases match TRBD1. The CDR3 contains 14 residues. Trimming cost V 6 bases and J 4 bases; bases outside gene matches: 6. CDR1 SEHNR and CDR2 FQNEAQ come from the germline V gene (reference sequence). Here the CDR3 reads CASSHDRANQPQHF. CDR3 DNA sequence: TGTGCCAGCAGTCACGACAGGGCTAATCAGCCCCAGCATTTT.

The V call is TRBV6-1, the J call TRBJ1-5, with unresolved D. Trimming cost V 2 bases and J 3 bases, with 8 bases left between them. The CDR3 totals 14 residues. Germline CDR1 MNHNS, CDR2 SASEGT. The CDR3 nucleotides read TGTGCCAGCAGTGAAACCCATCCCAATCAGCCCCAGCATTTT. This sequence encodes CASSETHPNQPQHF.

V and J are TRBV6-5 and TRBJ2-4, with D uncertain. Germline assignment: CDR1 MNHEY and CDR2 SVGAGI. There are 15 residues in the CDR3. The V and J ends lost 2 bases and 3 bases respectively, with 11 bases between them. CDR3 amino acids: CASSYHALGKNIQYF. CDR3 sequence (DNA): TGTGCCAGCAGTTACCATGCTCTCGGCAAAAACATTCAGTACTTC.

This sequence joins TRBV5-1 and TRBJ2-1, with 8 positions matching TRBD2. J gave up 5 bases and V 1 base, and 8 bases lay outside the gene matches. CDR1 SGHRS and CDR2 YFSETQ come from the germline V gene. This CDR3 region has 16 residues. The CDR3 DNA reads TGCGCCAGCAGCTTGATGGTTAGCGGGATAGACAATGAGCAGTTCTTC. This encodes CASSLMVSGIDNEQFF.

The rearrangement joins TRBV9 to TRBJ2-3; 13 bases match TRBD2. V trimming: 4 bases; J trimming: 6 bases; junction bases outside the gene matches: 5. Germline V CDR1 and CDR2: SGDLS, YYNGEE. This CDR3 has 15 amino acids. CDR3 DNA: TGTGCCAGCAGCTATAGACTAGCGGGAGGTGATACGCAGTATTTT. Protein product: CASSYRLAGGDTQYF. Full variable domain (missing parts from reference TRBV9 and TRBJ2-3): DSGVTQTPKHLITATGQRVTLRCSPRSGDLSVYWYQQSLDQGLQFLIQYYNGEERAKGNILERFSAQQFPDLHSELNLSSLELGDSALYFCASSYRLAGGDTQYFGPGTRLTVL.

The rearrangement joins TRBV6-6 to TRBJ2-7, with 10 nucleotides matching TRBD1. J was trimmed by 3 bases and V by 5 bases; bases with no gene match: 4. Per germline, CDR1 MNHNY and CDR2 SVGAGI (reference sequence). This CDR3 is built from 14 residues. The CDR3 is CASSQTGGLYEQYF. The CDR3 DNA follows: TGTGCCAGCAGTCAGACAGGGGGCCTCTACGAGCAGTACTTC.

The chain recombines TRBV7-8 with TRBJ2-7, with 7 bases identical to TRBD1. Germline trimming cut 5 bases from V and 3 bases from J; bases unmatched to any gene: 10. The CDR3 is 15 amino acids. The germline CDR1 and CDR2 sequences are SGHVS and FQNEAQ. Written as DNA, the CDR3 is TGTGCCAGCAGCGCTTCCGGGACAGCCGACTACGAGCAGTACTTC. Translated: CASSASGTADYEQYF.

V usage is TRBV6-6 and J usage is TRBJ1-3, with D uncertain. Trimming removed 7 bases at V and 4 bases at J, with 14 bases between. The CDR3 loop spans 14 amino acids. Germline values: CDR1 MNHNY, CDR2 SVGAGI (reference sequence). CDR3 sequence (DNA): TGTGCCAGCAATCCAGCGGGTAGAGGAAACACCATATATTTT. It yields the protein CASNPAGRGNTIYF.

The chain recombines TRBV2 with TRBJ2-7, with D possibly TRBD2 on 5 matching bases. The germline gives CDR1 SNHLY, CDR2 FYNNEI. The V end was cut by 2 bases, the J end by 3 bases, with 11 bases between. The CDR3 is 14 residues long. In DNA form, the CDR3 reads TGTGCCAGCAGTGAAATAAGGGCGGGCTACGAGCAGTACTTC. The encoded protein is CASSEIRAGYEQYF.

This chain uses TRBV6-1 with TRBJ1-5, with 7 bases lining up with TRBD1. This CDR3 is built from 13 residues. Germline assignment: CDR1 MNHNS and CDR2 SASEGT. V dropped 7 bases and J dropped 7; count of bases not matched to a gene: 7. CDR3 in amino acids: CASKGQQTQPQHF. CDR3 bases: TGTGCCAGCAAGGGACAGCAGACCCAGCCCCAGCATTTT.